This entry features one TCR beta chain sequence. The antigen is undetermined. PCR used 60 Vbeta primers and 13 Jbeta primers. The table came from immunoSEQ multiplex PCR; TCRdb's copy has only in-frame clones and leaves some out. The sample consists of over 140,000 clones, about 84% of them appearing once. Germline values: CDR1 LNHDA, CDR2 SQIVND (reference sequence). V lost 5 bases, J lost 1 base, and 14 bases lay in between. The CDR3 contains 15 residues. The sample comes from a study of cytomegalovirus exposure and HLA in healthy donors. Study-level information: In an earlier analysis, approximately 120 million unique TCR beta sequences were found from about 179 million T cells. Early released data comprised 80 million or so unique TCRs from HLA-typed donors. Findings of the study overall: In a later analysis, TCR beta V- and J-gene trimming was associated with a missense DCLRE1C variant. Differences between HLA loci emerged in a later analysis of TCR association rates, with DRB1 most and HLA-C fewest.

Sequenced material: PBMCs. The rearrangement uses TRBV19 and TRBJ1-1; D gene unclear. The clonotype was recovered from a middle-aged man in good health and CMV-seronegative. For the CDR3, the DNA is TGTGCCAGTAGTCTTGATGGGAGTTCGAACACTGAAGCTTTCTTT. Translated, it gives CASSLDGSSNTEAFF. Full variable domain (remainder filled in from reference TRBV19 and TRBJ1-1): DGGITQSPKYLFRKEGQNVTLSCEQNLNHDAMYWYRQDPGQGLRLIYYSQIVNDFQKGDIAEGYSVSREKKESFPLTVTSAQKNPTAFYLCASSLDGSSNTEAFFGQGTRLTVV.